Following are 9 T cell receptor beta chains from one sample sequenced in a study of control samples from healthy donors and cancer patients. This table comes from immunoSEQ multiplex PCR, and its TCRdb copy is limited to in-frame clones, with some not included. The sample holds about 130,000 clones, approximately 90% seen once. What was sequenced was blood. The receptors were sampled from a man between 50 and 59 years old in good health.

In nucleotides, the CDR3 is TGTGCCAGCAGTCAAAACCAGGGGGGAAAAGAAAAACTGTTTTTT. This codes for CASSQNQGGKEKLFF. The rearrangement uses TRBV6-5 and TRBJ1-4; TRBD1 agrees at 7 bases. CDR1 is MNHEY and CDR2 is SVGAGI in the germline V gene. The CDR3 consists of 15 residues. J lost 8 bases, V lost 5 bases, and 11 bases had no gene match.

The chain joins TRBV6-5 to TRBJ1-4; D gene ambiguous. Germline V gene sequence: CDR1 MNHEY, CDR2 SVGAGI. V dropped 10 bases and J dropped 6 bases, with 18 bases sitting between them. The CDR3 contains 14 residues. The CDR3 region has the DNA TGTGCCACCCGACGGAGGGTTATCGATGAAAAACTGTTTTTT. Translating gives CATRRRVIDEKLFF.

This clone was recorded only once. DNA for the CDR3: TGTGCCAGTAGTACCCAGTCCCCCGGGGAGCTGTTTTTT. Translation gives CASSTQSPGELFF. This chain links TRBV19 with TRBJ2-2; D is uncertain. The germline CDR1 and CDR2 sequences are LNHDA and SQIVND (reference sequence). The CDR3 totals 13 residues. With 4 bases removed from V and 6 bases from J, the gap between germline ends came to 9 bases. The whole variable domain, filled in from reference TRBV19 and TRBJ2-2, reads DGGITQSPKYLFRKEGQNVTLSCEQNLNHDAMYWYRQDPGQGLRLIYYSQIVNDFQKGDIAEGYSVSREKKESFPLTVTSAQKNPTAFYLCASSTQSPGELFFGEGSRLTVL.

V and J are TRBV9 and TRBJ1-2, with TRBD1 identical over 9 bases. CDR3 size: 15 residues. V lost 0 bases and J lost 7; bases outside the gene matches: 7. Germline V CDR1 and CDR2: SGDLS, YYNGEE. The CDR3, as DNA: TGTGCCAGCAGCGTAGGGACAGGGGATTTCTCTGGCTACACCTTC. Translating it yields CASSVGTGDFSGYTF.

About this clone itself: The sample holds other DNA sequences that translate to the same CDR3. The genes are TRBV9 and TRBJ2-7, with TRBD2 identical over 7 bases. Trimming at V came to 0 bases and at J to 1 base, leaving 1 base not matched to a gene. Germline CDR1 reads SGDLS; CDR2 reads YYNGEE. CDR3 length equals 14 residues. The DNA of the CDR3 is TGTGCCAGCAGCGTAGGGGAGGGTTCCTACGAGCAGTACTTC. Protein: CASSVGEGSYEQYF.

The chain links TRBV24-1 to TRBJ1-5; no clear D gene. The V gene lost 2 bases and the J gene lost 6 bases, with 7 bases spanning the gap. CDR1 and CDR2 (germline): KGHDR, SFDVKD. This CDR3 has 13 residues. This chain's CDR3 is CATSDSRSQPQHF. CDR3 in DNA: TGTGCCACCAGTGATTCCCGGTCTCAGCCCCAGCATTTT.

J is TRBJ1-2 and V is TRBV5-1; TRBD1 matches 7 bases. This CDR3 spans 14 amino acids. Germline trimming cut 4 bases from V and 2 bases from J; bases unmatched to any gene: 5. The germline gives CDR1 SGHRS, CDR2 YFSETQ. CDR3 loop: CASSPDRANYGYTF. The CDR3 coding sequence is TGCGCCAGCAGCCCCGACAGGGCCAACTATGGCTACACCTTC.

This clone has a single count. The chain links TRBV19 to TRBJ1-5, with D uncertain. The germline V gene has CDR1 LNHDA and CDR2 SQIVND (reference sequence). This CDR3 is built from 13 residues. V was cut by 5 bases and J by 4 bases, with 9 bases left in between. DNA for the CDR3: TGTGCCAGTAGTGGGTCCGGGAATCAGCCCCAGCATTTT. Amino acid sequence: CASSGSGNQPQHF.

This rearrangement joins TRBV18 to TRBJ2-5; D tentatively fits TRBD1 or TRBD2 (5 bases each). V dropped 5 bases and J dropped 2 bases, with 12 bases sitting between them. This CDR3 contains 14 residues. Germline CDR1 is KGHSH and CDR2 is LQKENI. This chain's CDR3 is CASSTRDQQETQYF. The DNA for the CDR3 is TGTGCCAGCTCAACCCGGGACCAACAAGAGACCCAGTACTTC.